A selection of T cell receptor beta chains follows, all from one sample in a study of CD8+ T cells in alopecia areata. Libraries were prepared by immunoSEQ multiplex PCR; TCRdb keeps only in-frame clonotypes and omits some of them. This sample has about 190,000 clones, with around 60% found just once. The sequencing used CD4+ T cells sorted from blood, collected at week 0. The receptors here all came from a human donor with alopecia areata. CDR3s include the opening cysteine and the closing phenylalanine or tryptophan. The D gene is left open where the match is weak. For some rows the clone size is stated as once, few or many, or as a class when expanded; others skip it.

clone size,J gene,V gene,D gene,CDR3 protein,CDR3 DNA
.,TRBJ2-7,TRBV6-5,.,CASKQVNEQYF,TGTGCCAGCAAGCAGGTAAACGAGCAGTACTTC
few,TRBJ2-5,TRBV6-1,.,CASSEVSRETQYF,TGTGCCAGCAGTGAGGTCAGCAGAGAGACCCAGTACTTC
.,TRBJ1-2,TRBV27,.,CASSGLTGMGYGYTF,TGTGCCAGCAGTGGCCTGACCGGAATGGGCTATGGCTACACCTTC
once,TRBJ2-1,TRBV5-6,.,CASSLGPRNEQFF,TGTGCCAGCAGCTTAGGGCCGAGGAATGAGCAGTTCTTC
.,TRBJ2-5,TRBV5-1,.,CASSSRRGQETQYF,TGCGCCAGCAGCTCACGCAGGGGTCAAGAGACCCAGTACTTC
few,TRBJ1-2,TRBV19,.,CASAEILRGGYTF,TGTGCCAGCGCTGAAATACTCAGGGGTGGCTACACCTTC
.,TRBJ2-5,TRBV7-9,.,CASSLRGKETQYF,TGTGCCAGCAGCTTAAGGGGGAAGGAGACCCAGTACTTC
.,TRBJ2-7,TRBV18,.,CASSPPGSPGIEQYF,TGTGCCAGCTCACCACCGGGATCCCCAGGGATCGAGCAGTACTTC
.,TRBJ2-7,TRBV20-1,.,CSARGTYEQYF,TGCAGTGCTAGAGGGACCTACGAGCAGTACTTC
.,TRBJ2-6,TRBV30,.,CAWSRAGSSGANVLTF,TGTGCCTGGAGTAGGGCAGGTAGCTCTGGGGCCAACGTCCTGACTTTC
.,TRBJ1-1,TRBV4-1,.,CASSQNRPRNTEAFF,TGCGCCAGCAGCCAGAACCGGCCGAGGAACACTGAAGCTTTCTTT
few,TRBJ2-7,TRBV9,.,CASSVGQRSSYEQYF,TGTGCCAGCAGCGTAGGACAGAGGAGTTCCTACGAGCAGTACTTC
few,TRBJ1-6,TRBV19,.,CASTAGLTNGYSPLHF,TGTGCCAGTACCGCAGGGCTTACAAATGGGTATTCACCCCTCCACTTT
.,TRBJ2-1,TRBV30,TRBD1,CAWSLQGSTYNEQFF,TGTGCCTGGAGTCTACAGGGGAGTACCTACAATGAGCAGTTCTTC
.,TRBJ1-1,TRBV4-1,.,CASSRLVDRSNTEAFF,TGCGCCAGCAGCCGCCTAGTTGACAGGTCGAACACTGAAGCTTTCTTT
.,TRBJ2-1,TRBV29-1,.,CSVAPWRDNEQFF,TGCAGCGTGGCCCCTTGGAGGGACAATGAGCAGTTCTTC
.,TRBJ2-6,TRBV27,.,CASSFEGWSSGANVLTF,TGTGCCAGCAGTTTCGAGGGGTGGAGCTCTGGGGCCAACGTCCTGACTTTC